A single sample gave rise to the 10 T cell receptor beta chains below, sequenced in a study of T cell changes during pregnancy in multiple sclerosis. This table comes from immunoSEQ multiplex PCR, and its TCRdb copy is limited to in-frame clones, with some not included. This sample carries roughly 64,000 clones, approximately 91% of them seen once, and the ten largest clones take under 1.5%. Sample: peripheral blood, taken in the second trimester of pregnancy. The source of these receptors is a female donor with multiple sclerosis, enrolled in a pregnancy study.

The chain is built from TRBV5-8 and TRBJ2-3; 7 nucleotides line up with TRBD1. Germline CDR1 and CDR2: SGHTS and YDEGEE. The V and J ends lost 3 bases and 5 bases, in that order; junction bases with no gene match: 6. This CDR3 region has 14 residues. CDR3 coding DNA: TGTGCCAGCAGCTCACCAACAGGGGTAGATACGCAGTATTTT. This encodes CASSSPTGVDTQYF.

DNA of the CDR3: TGTGCCAGCAAGCCGGGACAGGGCTTTGTTAATGAAAAACTGTTTTTT. It translates to CASKPGQGFVNEKLFF. V usage is TRBV28 and J usage is TRBJ1-4, with 9 bases matching TRBD1. V shed 7 bases, J shed 4 bases, and the junction held 10 bases outside the gene matches. Looked up from germline, CDR1 is MDHEN and CDR2 is SYDVKM. The CDR3 is 16 amino acids.

A remark on this clone: Its ends do not fully match the called genes, so a read error is possible. This chain uses TRBV7-7 with TRBJ1-3, with D uncertain. The germline V gene has CDR1 SSHAT and CDR2 FNYEAQ (reference sequence). This CDR3 comprises 13 residues. The CDR3 loop reads CASSLGPGNTIYF. The CDR3 DNA reads TGTGCTAGCAGCCTGGGCCCGGGAAACACCATATATTTT.

V usage is TRBV7-2 and J usage is TRBJ1-2, with 8 positions matching TRBD1. The CDR3 consists of 16 residues. Germline V gene data show CDR1 as SGHTA and CDR2 as FQGNSA. With V trimmed by 1 base and J by 4 bases, 8 bases remained unmatched. CDR3: CASSLGGRGRIYGYTF. The CDR3 nucleotides read TGTGCCAGCAGCTTAGGTGGCAGGGGGCGGATCTATGGCTACACCTTC. The whole variable domain, filled in from reference TRBV7-2 and TRBJ1-2, reads GAGVSQSPSNKVTEKGKDVELRCDPISGHTALYWYRQSLGQGLEFLIYFQGNSAPDKSGLPSDRFSAERTGGSVSTLTIQRTQQEDSAVYLCASSLGGRGRIYGYTFGSGTRLTVV.

This chain uses TRBV6-5 with TRBJ2-5, with D hard to call. Trimming left V 3 bases short and J 7 bases short, with 12 bases between. Germline CDR1 is MNHEY and CDR2 is SVGAGI. This CDR3 is built from 13 residues. The CDR3 bases are TGTGCCAGCAGTTATTCAGGCCTGGGGACCCAGTACTTC. Translation: CASSYSGLGTQYF.

V usage is TRBV30 and J usage is TRBJ2-7, with a weak D call TRBD1 (6 bases). Germline-derived CDR1 and CDR2 are GTSNPN and SVGIG (reference sequence). This CDR3 comprises 12 residues. Trimming removed 1 base at V and 9 bases at J, with 13 bases between. CDR3 coding DNA: TGTGCCTGGAGTGGGTACTCAGGGGTGCAGTACTTC. Residues: CAWSGYSGVQYF. Based on the CDR3 plus reference TRBV30 and TRBJ2-7, the full variable domain is SQTIHQWPATLVQPVGSPLSLECTVEGTSNPNLYWYRQAAGRGLQLLFYSVGIGQISSEVPQNLSASRPQDRQFILSSKKLLLSDSGFYLCAWSGYSGVQYFGPGTRLTVT.

The chain links TRBV19 to TRBJ2-7, with D tentatively TRBD1 (6 bases). The CDR3 runs to 12 residues. Trimming shortened V by 6 bases and J by 4 bases, and 10 bases separated the two germline ends. Germline CDR1 is LNHDA and CDR2 is SQIVND (reference sequence). CDR3 nucleotides: TGTGCCAGTAGCCCCAGGGGATACGAGCAGTACTTC. Translated: CASSPRGYEQYF.

This chain links TRBV5-1 with TRBJ2-5; maybe TRBD1 (6 bases). Germline V gives CDR1 SGHRS, CDR2 YFSETQ. The CDR3 covers 16 residues. The V gene lost 4 bases and the J gene lost 0 bases, with 16 bases spanning the gap. The CDR3 reads CASSLPGQPYQETQYF. CDR3 coding DNA: TGCGCCAGCAGCCTCCCGGGACAACCGTACCAAGAGACCCAGTACTTC.

The V gene is TRBV5-6, the J gene TRBJ1-5; possibly TRBD1 for D (5 bases). The CDR3 is 16 residues long. Germline-derived CDR1 and CDR2 are SGHDT and YYEEEE. Trimming shortened V by 2 bases and J by 6 bases, and 18 bases separated the two germline ends. CDR3 nucleotides: TGTGCCAGCAGCTTCGGGCAGGGTTCTTGGGTTCAGCCCCAGCATTTT. Its translation is CASSFGQGSWVQPQHF.

The chain uses TRBV9 and TRBJ1-2; 8 positions match TRBD1. The CDR3 contains 16 residues. Unmatched junction bases numbered 12, after V lost 4 bases and J lost 4 bases. The germline gives CDR1 SGDLS, CDR2 YYNGEE. CDR3: CASSIRGGQDPYGYTF. In DNA form, the CDR3 reads TGTGCCAGCAGCATCCGCGGGGGACAGGATCCCTATGGCTACACCTTC.